Below, 13 T cell receptor beta chains from the same sample are listed, as sequenced in a study of radiotherapy plus CTLA-4 blockade in lung cancer. Profiling relied on immunoSEQ multiplex PCR, and the TCRdb table lists in-frame clones only, not all of them. The data hold approximately 85,000 clones, with approximately 84% observed a single time. The material was peripheral blood, obtained from a patient treated with radiotherapy plus ipilimumab. Receptor source: a human donor with non-small cell lung cancer who had a partial response to radiotherapy plus ipilimumab.

CDR3: CASSRQVLNTEAFF. The CDR3 nucleotides read TGTGCCAGTAGTAGACAGGTACTGAACACTGAAGCTTTCTTT. V usage is TRBV19 and J usage is TRBJ1-1; D possibly corresponds to TRBD1 (6 bases). This CDR3 is built from 14 residues. The V gene's germline CDR1 is LNHDA and CDR2 SQIVND (reference sequence). V lost 4 bases to trimming and J lost 0 bases, with 9 bases between them.

The rearrangement joins TRBV6-6 to TRBJ2-7; TRBD2 aligns across 9 bases. CDR3 size: 15 residues. Germline CDR1 and CDR2: MNHNY and SVGAGI (reference sequence). The ends lost 4 bases at V and 3 bases at J; junction bases unmatched: 7. The CDR3 region has the DNA TGTGCCAGCAGTTCCTCCGATAGCGGGGGCTACGAGCAGTACTTC. As protein: CASSSSDSGGYEQYF.

The chain carries TRBV30 and TRBJ1-4; D unresolved. The CDR3 runs to 11 residues. In germline, CDR1 is GTSNPN, CDR2 SVGIG (reference sequence). Trimming left V 4 bases short and J 5 bases short, with 5 bases between. CDR3 protein: CAWNKNEKLFF. CDR3 coding DNA: TGTGCCTGGAACAAGAATGAAAAACTGTTTTTT. Variable domain in full (rest from reference TRBV30 and TRBJ1-4): SQTIHQWPATLVQPVGSPLSLECTVEGTSNPNLYWYRQAAGRGLQLLFYSVGIGQISSEVPQNLSASRPQDRQFILSSKKLLLSDSGFYLCAWNKNEKLFFGSGTQLSVL.

This chain links TRBV2 with TRBJ1-2; 8 nucleotides agree with TRBD1. J gave up 4 bases and V 6 bases, and 7 bases lay outside the gene matches. Germline-derived CDR1 and CDR2 are SNHLY and FYNNEI. There are 14 residues in the CDR3. CDR3 amino acids: CASRATGVIYGYTF. The CDR3 DNA reads as TGTGCCAGCAGGGCGACAGGGGTCATCTATGGCTACACCTTC. The full variable domain, rest sourced from reference TRBV2 and TRBJ1-2, is EPEVTQTPSHQVTQMGQEVILRCVPISNHLYFYWYRQILGQKVEFLVSFYNNEISEKSEIFDDQFSVERPDGSNFTLKIRSTKLEDSAMYFCASRATGVIYGYTFGSGTRLTVV.

This clone was recorded once. The rearrangement links TRBV30 to TRBJ1-5, with D unresolved. The CDR3 loop spans 14 amino acids. Trimming took 3 bases from V and 6 from J, leaving 15 bases between them. Germline assignment: CDR1 GTSNPN and CDR2 SVGIG (reference sequence). This CDR3 reads CAWSRPLTAQPQHF. In DNA, the CDR3 is TGTGCCTGGAGCCGGCCCCTAACAGCTCAGCCCCAGCATTTT.

The gene calls are TRBV7-9 and TRBJ2-7, with D maybe TRBD2 (6 bases). CDR3 length: 16 residues. Germline-derived CDR1 and CDR2 are SEHNR and FQNEAQ (reference sequence). Deletions cut 3 bases from V and 6 bases from J, with 21 bases between. The chain's CDR3 is CASSFDGSGPLCEQYF. Here the CDR3 DNA reads TGTGCCAGCAGCTTTGACGGGAGCGGCCCCCTCTGCGAGCAGTACTTC.

The chain employs TRBV28 and TRBJ2-1, with D perhaps TRBD1 (6 bases). This CDR3 comprises 15 residues. Germline lookup yields CDR1 MDHEN and CDR2 SYDVKM. Trimming shortened V by 2 bases and J by 9 bases, and 17 bases separated the two germline ends. Here the CDR3 DNA reads TGTGCCAGCAGTTTAGGAGGTCAGGGGCCCAGTGAGCAGTTCTTC. Translation: CASSLGGQGPSEQFF.

The chain links TRBV28 to TRBJ2-7; perhaps TRBD1 as D (5 bases). The CDR3 totals 15 residues. The germline V gene has CDR1 MDHEN and CDR2 SYDVKM. Trimming pared 4 bases from V and 2 bases from J, leaving 15 bases between. The DNA of the CDR3 is TGTGCCAGCAGTTCCGTATGGACAACACCCTACGAGCAGTACTTC. Its translation is CASSSVWTTPYEQYF.

This clone was detected a few times. The chain uses TRBV7-8 and TRBJ1-2, with D possibly being TRBD1 (5 bases). This CDR3 has 13 amino acids. Trimming removed 11 bases at V and 0 bases at J, with 13 bases between. Per germline, CDR1 SGHVS and CDR2 FQNEAQ. The CDR3 loop is CASRVSANYGYTF. Written as DNA, the CDR3 is TGTGCCTCCAGGGTCTCGGCTAACTATGGCTACACCTTC. Full variable domain (outside the CDR3, taken from reference TRBV7-8 and TRBJ1-2): GAGVSQSPRYKVAKRGQDVALRCDPISGHVSLFWYQQALGQGPEFLTYFQNEAQLDKSGLPSDRFFAERPEGSVSTLKIQRTQQEDSAVYLCASRVSANYGYTFGSGTRLTVV.

The chain carries TRBV19 and TRBJ1-2; 8 bases align to TRBD1. Germline lookup yields CDR1 LNHDA and CDR2 SQIVND (reference sequence). Losses at the gene ends were 5 bases for V and 2 bases for J; bases not matched to a gene: 7. This CDR3 has 15 residues. In nucleotides, the CDR3 is TGTGCCAGTAGTCCCAGGGACAGGAACAACTATGGCTACACCTTC. This translates into CASSPRDRNNYGYTF.

The J gene is TRBJ1-1, the V gene TRBV5-4; TRBD1 matches at 8 bases. The ends lost 5 bases at V and 6 bases at J; junction bases unmatched: 6. Germline CDR1 reads SGHNT; CDR2 reads YYREEE (reference sequence). The CDR3 is 13 amino acids. CDR3 nucleotide sequence: TGTGCCAGCAGATATGACAGGGGCCCTGAAGCTTTCTTT. Amino acids: CASRYDRGPEAFF.

V usage is TRBV4-1 and J usage is TRBJ1-5, with unresolved D. Germline CDR1 reads MGHRA; CDR2 reads YSYEKL. The CDR3 totals 13 residues. V shed 0 bases and J shed 6 bases, with 6 bases lying between them. The CDR3 DNA reads TGCGCCAGCAGCCAAGAGTGGGCTCAGCCCCAGCATTTT. This sequence encodes CASSQEWAQPQHF.

The V and J genes are TRBV4-3 and TRBJ2-5, with D perhaps matching TRBD1 (6 bases). Germline CDR1 LGHNA, CDR2 YSLEER. V lost 4 bases and J lost 4, with 10 bases in between. The CDR3 covers 13 residues. The CDR3 bases are TGCGCCAGCAGCCGGTTAGGGGGAGAGACCCAGTACTTC. This codes for CASSRLGGETQYF.